This note documents a single T cell receptor (beta chain) sequence. The sample originates from a study of blood T cell repertoires in COVID-19. Across the study: From the United States, Italy and Spain came samples of acute and convalescent COVID-19.

Methods used by the authors: How many nucleated cells were present was estimated from reference gene primer amplification. Profiling relied on immunoSEQ multiplex PCR, and the TCRdb table lists in-frame clones only, not all of them. That table gives V, J and clone size, and the DNA gave D and trimming. The profile covers a few hundred thousand clones, with around 86% appearing a single time and less than 0.95% taken by the ten largest. This CDR3 region has 19 residues. From germline, CDR1 is SGHTA and CDR2 FQGNSA. With V trimmed by 1 base and J by 0 bases, 5 bases remained unmatched. This rearrangement joins TRBV7-2 to TRBJ2-1, with 14 bases that match TRBD2. The TCR comes from a middle-aged woman who had recovered from COVID-19. Specimen: peripheral blood. CDR3 DNA: TGTGCCAGCAGCTTAGTGGGGACTAGCGGGAGCCTCTCCTACAATGAGCAGTTCTTC. It codes for CASSLVGTSGSLSYNEQFF.